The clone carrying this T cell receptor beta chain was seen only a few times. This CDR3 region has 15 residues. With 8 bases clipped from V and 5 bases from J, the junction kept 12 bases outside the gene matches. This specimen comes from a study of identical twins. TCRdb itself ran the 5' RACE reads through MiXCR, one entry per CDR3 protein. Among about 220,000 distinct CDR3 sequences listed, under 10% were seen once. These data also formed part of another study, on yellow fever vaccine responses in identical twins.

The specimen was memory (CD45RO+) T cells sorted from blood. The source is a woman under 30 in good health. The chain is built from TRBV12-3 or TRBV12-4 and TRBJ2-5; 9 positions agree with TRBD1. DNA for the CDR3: TGTGCCAGCGGCGCCTCAGGACAGGGGACGGAGACCCAGTACTTC. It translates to CASGASGQGTETQYF.